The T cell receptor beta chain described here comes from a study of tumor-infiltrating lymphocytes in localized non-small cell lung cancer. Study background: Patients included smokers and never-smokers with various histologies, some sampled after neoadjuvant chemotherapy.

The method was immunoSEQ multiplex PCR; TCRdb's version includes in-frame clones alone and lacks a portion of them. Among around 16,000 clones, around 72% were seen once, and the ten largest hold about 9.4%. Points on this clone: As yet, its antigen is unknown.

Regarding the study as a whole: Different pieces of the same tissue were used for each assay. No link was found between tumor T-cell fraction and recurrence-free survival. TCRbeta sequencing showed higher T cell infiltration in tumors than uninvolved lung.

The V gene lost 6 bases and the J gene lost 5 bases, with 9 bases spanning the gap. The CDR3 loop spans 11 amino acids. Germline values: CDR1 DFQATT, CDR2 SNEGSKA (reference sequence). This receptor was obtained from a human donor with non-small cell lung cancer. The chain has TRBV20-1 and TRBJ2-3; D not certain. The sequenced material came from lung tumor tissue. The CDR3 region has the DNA TGCAGTGCCAACCTACTAGATACGCAGTATTTT. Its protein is CSANLLDTQYF.